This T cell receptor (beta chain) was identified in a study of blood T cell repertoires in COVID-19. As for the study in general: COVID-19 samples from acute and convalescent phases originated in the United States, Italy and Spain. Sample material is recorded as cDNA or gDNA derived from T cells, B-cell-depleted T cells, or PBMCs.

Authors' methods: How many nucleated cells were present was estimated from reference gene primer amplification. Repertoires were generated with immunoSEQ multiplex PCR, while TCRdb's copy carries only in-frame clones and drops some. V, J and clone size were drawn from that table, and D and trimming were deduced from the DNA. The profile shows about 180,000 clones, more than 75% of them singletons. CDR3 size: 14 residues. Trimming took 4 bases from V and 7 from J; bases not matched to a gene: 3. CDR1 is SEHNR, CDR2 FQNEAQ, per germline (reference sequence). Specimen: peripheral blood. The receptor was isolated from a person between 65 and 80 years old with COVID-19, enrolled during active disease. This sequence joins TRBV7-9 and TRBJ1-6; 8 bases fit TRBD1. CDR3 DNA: TGTGCCAGCAGCTCCAGGGGGCAGAATTCACCCCTCCACTTT. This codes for CASSSRGQNSPLHF.